These T cell receptor beta chains were read from a single sample in a study of cytomegalovirus exposure and HLA in healthy donors. Only in-frame clones appear in the TCRdb table, and some are missing; sequencing was by immunoSEQ multiplex PCR. The table shows around 45,000 clones, with around 53% occurring only once. Sequencing input: PBMCs. The origin of the receptors is a man in his sixties in good health and CMV-seronegative. Each CDR3 is given with its conserved first and last residue. A D gene is named only where the DNA matches it firmly. Part of the rows lack a size; the others show once, few, many or a class for expanded clones.

D	size	J	V	CDR3	DNA
.	.	TRBJ2-3	TRBV5-1	CASSLEVAEGTQYF	TGCGCCAGCAGCTTGGAGGTAGCGGAAGGTACGCAGTATTTT
.	few	TRBJ2-3	TRBV9	CASSVEPSGADTQYF	TGTGCCAGCAGTGTAGAGCCCTCGGGGGCAGATACGCAGTATTTT
.	once	TRBJ1-5	TRBV2	CASSRAGAGHSNQPQHF	TGTGCCAGCTCTCGAGCAGGGGCGGGCCATAGCAATCAGCCCCAGCATTTT
.	.	TRBJ1-1	TRBV5-4	CASSDSPDFYTEAFF	TGTGCCAGCAGCGATTCCCCGGACTTTTACACTGAAGCTTTCTTT
TRBD1	.	TRBJ2-7	TRBV7-8	CASSLTRTGTDEQYF	TGTGCCAGCAGCTTAACGCGGACAGGGACAGACGAGCAGTACTTC
.	.	TRBJ1-6	TRBV10-1	CASSQGPATPLHF	TGCGCCAGCAGCCAGGGTCCGGCGACACCCCTCCACTTT
.	few	TRBJ2-7	TRBV5-1	CASSLPGTAEQYF	TGCGCCAGCAGCTTACCGGGAACCGCCGAGCAGTACTTC
.	few	TRBJ1-3	TRBV7-9	CASSLVSSSGNTIYF	TGTGCCAGCAGCTTAGTTAGCTCTTCTGGAAACACCATATATTTT
.	few	TRBJ2-5	TRBV5-8	CASSLLLQETQYF	TGTGCCAGCAGCTTGTTACTCCAAGAGACCCAGTACTTC
TRBD1	few	TRBJ2-7	TRBV4-3	CASSFGTGAYEQYF	TGCGCCAGCAGCTTTGGGACAGGGGCCTACGAGCAGTACTTC
TRBD1	few	TRBJ1-1	TRBV2	CASSRRTGNTEAFF	TGTGCCAGCAGCCGTAGGACAGGGAACACTGAAGCTTTCTTT
TRBD1	.	TRBJ2-2	TRBV28	CASSQQGPGGELFF	TGTGCCAGCAGTCAACAGGGGCCGGGCGGGGAGCTGTTTTTT
.	.	TRBJ2-7	TRBV28	CASRGDTYEQYF	TGTGCCAGCAGAGGTGACACCTACGAGCAGTACTTC
.	few	TRBJ1-4	TRBV30	CAGLGHSEKLFF	TGTGCCGGGCTCGGCCACTCGGAAAAACTGTTTTTT
TRBD2	few	TRBJ2-5	TRBV7-3	CASSLGGGETQYF	TGTGCCAGCAGCTTAGGGGGGGGAGAGACCCAGTACTTC
.	.	TRBJ2-1	TRBV5-4	CASSLGLSSVNEQFF	TGTGCCAGCAGCCTAGGACTGTCCTCTGTCAATGAGCAGTTCTTC
TRBD2	few	TRBJ2-7	TRBV7-2	CASSPDSGRAAYEQYF	TGTGCCAGCAGTCCCGATAGCGGGAGGGCCGCCTACGAGCAGTACTTC
.	.	TRBJ2-7	TRBV6-5	CAIRGSYEQYF	TGTGCTATTAGGGGGTCCTACGAGCAGTACTTC
TRBD2	.	TRBJ2-7	TRBV2	CASSFSGSPHEQYF	TGTGCCAGCAGTTTTAGCGGGAGCCCCCACGAGCAGTACTTC
.	.	TRBJ1-1	TRBV19	CASSIGQVGEAFF	TGTGCCAGTAGTATTGGGCAGGTGGGTGAAGCTTTCTTT
.	.	TRBJ2-7	TRBV7-9	CASSLKSDPSYEQYF	TGTGCTAGCAGCTTAAAGAGCGACCCCTCCTACGAGCAGTACTTC
.	.	TRBJ2-7	TRBV7-9	CASSPSPPPYEQYF	TGTGCCAGCAGCCCAAGCCCCCCACCCTACGAGCAGTACTTC
.	.	TRBJ2-7	TRBV7-2	CASSHGSYEQYF	TGTGCCAGCAGCCACGGCTCCTACGAGCAGTACTTC
TRBD1	.	TRBJ2-4	TRBV5-6	CASSGQGAKNIQYF	TGTGCCAGCAGCGGACAGGGTGCCAAAAACATTCAGTACTTC
.	.	TRBJ2-7	TRBV7-2	CASSFGLADTYEQYF	TGTGCCAGCAGCTTTGGCCTAGCAGATACCTACGAGCAGTACTTC
.	.	TRBJ2-1	TRBV29-1	CSVEPEGQTYNEQFF	TGCAGCGTTGAACCAGAGGGCCAGACCTACAATGAGCAGTTCTTC
TRBD1	.	TRBJ2-7	TRBV6-1	CAITPGTGSSEQYF	TGTGCCATCACCCCCGGGACAGGGTCGAGTGAGCAGTACTTC
TRBD1	.	TRBJ2-2	TRBV12-5	CASGDRGRLFF	TGTGCTAGTGGTGACAGGGGAAGGCTGTTTTTT
TRBD1	few	TRBJ1-5	TRBV29-1	CSAVFIQGDSNQPQHF	TGCAGCGCCGTTTTCATACAGGGGGATAGCAATCAGCCCCAGCATTTT
.	few	TRBJ2-1	TRBV20-1	CSARDGTEQFF	TGCAGTGCTAGAGACGGGACAGAGCAGTTCTTC
.	once	TRBJ1-1	TRBV7-8	CASSFQVGRTEAFF	TGTGCCAGCAGCTTTCAAGTGGGGAGGACTGAAGCTTTCTTT
.	few	TRBJ1-2	TRBV6-6	CASSFGGSANYGYTF	TGTGCCAGCAGTTTCGGAGGCAGCGCTAACTATGGCTACACCTTC
TRBD2	.	TRBJ2-5	TRBV5-1	CASKPTSATETQYF	TGCGCCAGCAAACCGACTAGCGCTACAGAGACCCAGTACTTC
TRBD1	.	TRBJ1-1	TRBV6-5	CASSPGQPWDTEAFF	TGTGCCAGCAGTCCGGGACAGCCGTGGGACACTGAAGCTTTCTTT
.	.	TRBJ2-6	TRBV30	CAWSVGGSGANVLTF	TGTGCCTGGAGTGTGGGGGGATCTGGGGCCAACGTCCTGACTTTC
.	.	TRBJ2-7	TRBV7-8	CASSQEQAYEQYF	TGTGCCAGCAGCCAAGAGCAGGCATACGAGCAGTACTTC
TRBD2	few	TRBJ2-7	TRBV29-1	CSVVSGSYEQYF	TGCAGCGTTGTTAGCGGGTCCTACGAGCAGTACTTC
TRBD1	.	TRBJ1-1	TRBV30	CAWRDRVLNTEAFF	TGTGCCTGGAGGGACAGGGTCTTGAACACTGAAGCTTTCTTT
TRBD2	few	TRBJ2-3	TRBV14	CASSGPRLAGDTQYF	TGTGCCAGCAGCGGTCCTAGGTTAGCGGGGGATACGCAGTATTTT
.	.	TRBJ2-1	TRBV7-2	CASSLARGSYNEQFF	TGTGCCAGCAGCTTAGCCCGGGGCTCCTACAATGAGCAGTTCTTC
TRBD2	once	TRBJ2-7	TRBV25-1	CASGLAGVYEQYF	TGTGCCAGCGGACTAGCGGGAGTCTACGAGCAGTACTTC
.	.	TRBJ2-5	TRBV10-1	CASSVRVGETQYF	TGCGCCAGCAGTGTCAGGGTAGGAGAGACCCAGTACTTC
TRBD1	few	TRBJ1-2	TRBV6-5	CASSYGNRGYGYTF	TGTGCCAGCAGTTACGGAAACAGGGGGTATGGCTACACCTTC
.	.	TRBJ1-2	TRBV9	CASSLQTANYGYTF	TGTGCCAGCAGCCTCCAGACAGCTAACTATGGCTACACCTTC
.	.	TRBJ2-4	TRBV6-1	CASSPRGSKNIQYF	TGTGCCAGCAGTCCTCGGGGATCCAAAAACATTCAGTACTTC
.	few	TRBJ1-2	TRBV6-5	CASTTRGNGYTF	TGTGCCAGCACCACCAGAGGGAATGGCTACACCTTC
TRBD1	few	TRBJ2-7	TRBV5-1	CASSLDRGEQYF	TGCGCCAGCAGCTTGGACAGGGGGGAGCAGTACTTC
TRBD2	.	TRBJ2-1	TRBV30	CAWRNIGGAYNEQFF	TGTGCCTGGAGGAATATCGGGGGGGCCTACAATGAGCAGTTCTTC
TRBD2	.	TRBJ2-1	TRBV15	CATSRGGLAGYNEQFF	TGTGCCACCAGCAGAGGCGGACTAGCGGGATACAATGAGCAGTTCTTC